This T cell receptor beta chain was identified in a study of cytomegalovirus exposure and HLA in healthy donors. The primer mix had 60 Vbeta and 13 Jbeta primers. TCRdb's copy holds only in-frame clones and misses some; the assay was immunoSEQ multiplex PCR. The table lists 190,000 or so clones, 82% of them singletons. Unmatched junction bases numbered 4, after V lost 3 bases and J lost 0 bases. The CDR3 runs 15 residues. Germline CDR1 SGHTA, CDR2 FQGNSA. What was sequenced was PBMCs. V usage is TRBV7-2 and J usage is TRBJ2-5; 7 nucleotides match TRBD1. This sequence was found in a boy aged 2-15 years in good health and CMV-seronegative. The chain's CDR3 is CASSLFGQDQETQYF. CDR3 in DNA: TGTGCCAGCAGCTTGTTCGGACAGGACCAAGAGACCCAGTACTTC.